Reported below is one T cell receptor beta chain. This sample is drawn from a study of blood T cell repertoires in COVID-19. Across the whole study: There were acute and convalescent COVID-19 samples, and they came from the United States, Italy and Spain.

Generated by immunoSEQ multiplex PCR, the TCRdb table keeps only in-frame clones and is missing some. Of under 85,000 clones listed, 80% are singletons. V lost 3 bases to trimming and J lost 5 bases; unmatched junction nucleotides: 6. Germline CDR1 and CDR2: LNHDA and SQIVND (reference sequence). The CDR3 covers 15 residues. This receptor was identified in a man aged 60 to 75 with active or convalescent COVID-19. The sequencing input was peripheral blood. The chain carries TRBV19 and TRBJ1-1; TRBD1 aligns across 10 bases. Here the CDR3 reads CASSMGPGQGTEAFF. The CDR3 DNA follows: TGTGCCAGTAGTATGGGTCCGGGACAGGGGACTGAAGCTTTCTTT.